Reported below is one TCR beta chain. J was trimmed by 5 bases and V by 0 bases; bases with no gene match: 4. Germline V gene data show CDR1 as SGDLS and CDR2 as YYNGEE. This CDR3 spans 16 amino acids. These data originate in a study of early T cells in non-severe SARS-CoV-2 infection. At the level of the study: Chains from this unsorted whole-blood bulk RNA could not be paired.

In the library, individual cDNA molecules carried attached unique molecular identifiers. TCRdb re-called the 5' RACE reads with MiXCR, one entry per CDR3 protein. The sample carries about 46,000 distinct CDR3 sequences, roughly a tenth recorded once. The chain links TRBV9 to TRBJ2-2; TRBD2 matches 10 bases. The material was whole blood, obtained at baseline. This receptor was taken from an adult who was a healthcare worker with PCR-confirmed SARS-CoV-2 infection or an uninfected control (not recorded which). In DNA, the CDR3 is TGTGCCAGCAGCGTAGGCGGACTAGCGGAAACCGGGGAGCTGTTTTTT. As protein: CASSVGGLAETGELFF.